This T cell receptor beta chain was recovered during a study of blood T cells in healthy people across ages. This clonotype appeared many times. Primed by a sample-barcoded 5' primer and a J-beta primer mix, a second PCR proceeded for about 7 to 12 cycles. TCRdb processed the 5' RACE reads anew with MiXCR; each CDR3 protein has one entry. Of about 650,000 distinct CDR3 sequences listed, over 40% are singletons. There are 12 residues in the CDR3. V was trimmed by 5 bases and J by 4 bases, leaving 8 bases between them. Germline CDR1 and CDR2: MNHNS and SASEGT. Sequencing input: blood. This sequence was found in a woman aged 80 or over in good health. The chain recombines TRBV6-1 with TRBJ2-5; D is uncertain. The CDR3 sequence: CASSFLGETQYF. The DNA of the CDR3 is TGTGCCAGCAGTTTTCTTGGAGAGACCCAGTACTTC.